This passage covers 8 T cell receptor beta chains from one sample sequenced in a study of blood T cell repertoires in COVID-19. TCRdb's table, derived via immunoSEQ multiplex PCR, lists solely in-frame clones and lacks some. The sample has some 150,000 clones, approximately 85% seen once; the top ten hold approximately 0.63%. Specimen: peripheral blood. The origin of the receptors is a man in his sixties with COVID-19, enrolled during active disease.

This clone was observed a single time. The chain couples TRBV12-3 or TRBV12-4 to TRBJ2-3, with a weak D call TRBD2 (5 bases). The CDR3 spans 12 residues. With 5 bases removed from V and 5 bases from J, the gap between germline ends came to 8 bases. CDR3 nucleotides: TGTGCCAGCAGTCCCCGGGGAGATACGCAGTATTTT. This codes for CASSPRGDTQYF.

V usage is TRBV18 and J usage is TRBJ2-3; D perhaps matches TRBD2 (5 bases). This CDR3 has 14 residues. Germline values: CDR1 KGHSH, CDR2 LQKENI. Trimming took off 6 bases at V and 0 bases at J, with 10 bases between the two ends. The CDR3 nucleotides read TGTGCCAGCTCCCTGACTACGAGCACAGATACGCAGTATTTT. Translation: CASSLTTSTDTQYF.

The rearrangement links TRBV7-9 to TRBJ2-7, with D possibly TRBD1 on 6 matching bases. The germline CDR1 and CDR2 sequences are SEHNR and FQNEAQ (reference sequence). The V end lost 5 bases, the J end lost 3 bases, and 26 bases lay between the germline ends. The CDR3 extends over 18 amino acids. This CDR3 reads CASSTQWSQGANLYEQYF. The CDR3 nucleotides read TGTGCCAGCAGCACCCAATGGTCACAGGGCGCCAACCTCTACGAGCAGTACTTC.

The chain employs TRBV30 and TRBJ1-6; D not certain. The CDR3 contains 13 residues. V gave up 4 bases and J gave up 5 bases, with 9 bases separating them. Germline CDR1 reads GTSNPN; CDR2 reads SVGIG (reference sequence). CDR3 sequence reads: CAWTDGNNSPLHF. The DNA of the CDR3 is TGTGCCTGGACGGACGGGAATAATTCACCCCTCCACTTT.

The chain employs TRBV9 and TRBJ1-6; D remains unclear. This CDR3 is 14 amino acids long. Germline V gene lookup returns CDR1 SGDLS and CDR2 YYNGEE. The ends were cut back, 2 bases at V and 6 bases at J, with 9 bases in the middle. The CDR3 coding sequence is TGTGCCAGCAGCGTTACACTAACTAATTCACCCCTCCACTTT. Translating gives CASSVTLTNSPLHF.

CDR3 residues: CAWITSLSTEAFF. DNA of the CDR3: TGTGCCTGGATAACATCTCTCAGCACTGAAGCTTTCTTT. V is TRBV30 and J is TRBJ1-1; D gene uncertain. From germline, CDR1 is GTSNPN and CDR2 SVGIG (reference sequence). The V end lost 4 bases, the J end lost 4 bases, and 13 bases lay between the germline ends. CDR3 length: 13 residues. Drawing the rest from reference TRBV30 and TRBJ1-1, the complete variable domain is SQTIHQWPATLVQPVGSPLSLECTVEGTSNPNLYWYRQAAGRGLQLLFYSVGIGQISSEVPQNLSASRPQDRQFILSSKKLLLSDSGFYLCAWITSLSTEAFFGQGTRLTVV.

V is TRBV3-1 (or the pseudogene TRBV3-2) and J is TRBJ2-3; 14 nucleotides match TRBD2. Per the germline V gene, CDR1 is LGHDT and CDR2 is YNNKEL (reference sequence). The CDR3 runs 16 residues. V was pared by 4 bases and J by 6 bases, with 6 bases of the junction left unmatched. CDR3 in DNA: TGTGCCAGCAGCCGCCTGACTAGCGGGGGGGTGGATACGCAGTATTTT. Translation: CASSRLTSGGVDTQYF.

The gene calls are TRBV5-5 and TRBJ1-4, with 8 bases lining up with TRBD1. The germline gives CDR1 SGHKS, CDR2 YYEKEE (reference sequence). With 4 bases clipped from V and 0 bases from J, the junction kept 5 bases outside the gene matches. The CDR3 has 16 residues. The CDR3 protein is CASSTGGITTNEKLFF. The CDR3 DNA is TGTGCCAGCAGCACAGGGGGGATCACAACTAATGAAAAACTGTTTTTT.